Below are 6 T cell receptor beta chains sequenced from a single sample in a study of human T cells and chemical hapten exposure. MiXCR, run by TCRdb on the RACE reads, gives a single entry per CDR3 protein. Of about 52,000 distinct CDR3 sequences in the sample, 9.9% were seen once. Noted time point: patch test 3, about 24 weeks after DPC sensitization. The sample's treatment: therapeutic diphenylcyclopropenone sensitization with weekly scalp DPC. Material: whole blood, obtained in connection with sensitization to the hapten diphenylcyclopropenone (DPC). Receptors originate from a woman in her thirties or forties with alopecia areata. Some clones in this sample may be carry-over from other donors' samples.

This clonotype was observed a handful of times. The chain carries TRBV20-1 and TRBJ2-7; the match to TRBD1 covers 8 bases. Trimming removed 3 bases from V and 5 bases from J; junction bases left unmatched: 9. This CDR3 comprises 14 residues. Germline-derived CDR1 and CDR2 are DFQATT and SNEGSKA (reference sequence). The CDR3 DNA reads as TGCAGTGCTAGGTCAGGGGGCGAGGTAGACGAGCAGTACTTC. Its translation is CSARSGGEVDEQYF.

This clonotype was seen more than once but under ten times. The chain links TRBV9 to TRBJ2-5; TRBD2 matches 15 bases. The trim removed 4 bases at V and 1 base at J, leaving 2 bases unmatched. CDR1 SGDLS and CDR2 YYNGEE come from the germline V gene. The CDR3 extends over 16 amino acids. The CDR3 coding sequence is TGTGCCAGCAGCCCGGGACTAGCGGGGGGCCAAGAGACCCAGTACTTC. Protein sequence: CASSPGLAGGQETQYF.

J is TRBJ2-3 and V is TRBV7-2; 11 nucleotides agree with TRBD2. The junction had 1 base not matched to a gene; V was cut back by 1 base and J by 1 base. The CDR3 is 16 residues long. Germline V gene data show CDR1 as SGHTA and CDR2 as FQGNSA. CDR3 DNA sequence: TGTGCCAGCAGCTTAGAGACTAGCGGGGGCACAGATACGCAGTATTTT. Its protein product is CASSLETSGGTDTQYF.

This clonotype occurred a few times. The J gene is TRBJ2-2, the V gene TRBV28; D may be TRBD2 (5 bases). CDR3 size: 15 residues. Trimming took 7 bases from V and 2 from J, leaving 14 bases between them. Germline V gives CDR1 MDHEN, CDR2 SYDVKM. CDR3 coding DNA: TGTGCCAGCAATCCGCGGACTCCTAACACCGGGGAGCTGTTTTTT. It codes for CASNPRTPNTGELFF.

Only a few counts were recorded for this clonotype. The rearrangement links TRBV7-9 to TRBJ2-4, with TRBD1 matching over 8 bases. Germline V gives CDR1 SEHNR, CDR2 FQNEAQ (reference sequence). CDR3 length equals 16 residues. Losses at the gene ends were 4 bases for V and 9 bases for J; bases not matched to a gene: 14. CDR3 in DNA: TGTGCCAGCAGCTCCTACGAGGACAGGGAGTATGTCATTCAGTACTTC. Its translation is CASSSYEDREYVIQYF.

This clonotype was picked up many times. This sequence joins TRBV3-1 and TRBJ1-3; no reliable D call. The CDR3 loop spans 17 amino acids. Germline lookup yields CDR1 LGHDT and CDR2 YNNKEL (reference sequence). V was clipped by 0 bases and J by 0 bases, with 12 bases between them. CDR3 loop: CASSQETGIDSGNTIYF. CDR3 nucleotides: TGTGCCAGCAGCCAAGAGACGGGGATCGACTCTGGAAACACCATATATTTT.